The rows below give T cell receptor beta chains drawn from one sample of a study of T cell responses to AZD1222 COVID-19 vaccine. Data came from immunoSEQ multiplex PCR; TCRdb stores just in-frame clones and leaves some out. The data show under 200,000 clones, with roughly nine tenths seen just once and about 3.6% held by the top ten. The sample here was peripheral blood, taken 28 days after the second dose of the MenACWY control vaccine. These receptors all come from an adult who received the MenACWY meningococcal vaccine as a control. The CDR3 runs from the conserved cysteine through the conserved F or W. Fields, in order: clone size, J gene, D gene, V gene, CDR3 protein, CDR3 DNA. The D gene is left open where the match is weak. Rows give clone size only sometimes, using once, few, many, or a class for an expanded clone.

size: -; J: TRBJ2-3; D: TRBD2; V: TRBV9; CDR3: CASSAAGGVTTDTQYF; DNA: TGTGCCAGCAGCGCCGCTGGGGGGGTGACGACAGATACGCAGTATTTT
size: -; J: TRBJ1-5; D: -; V: TRBV5-3; CDR3: CARSLGGSSNQPQHF; DNA: TGTGCCAGAAGCTTGGGGGGAAGTAGTAATCAGCCCCAGCATTTT
size: -; J: TRBJ1-4; D: -; V: TRBV5-1; CDR3: CASSLGQKDEKLFF; DNA: TGCGCCAGCAGCTTGGGACAGAAGGATGAAAAACTGTTTTTT
size: -; J: TRBJ1-1; D: -; V: TRBV14; CDR3: CASSQDFTPWTEAFF; DNA: TGTGCCAGCAGCCAAGATTTTACCCCCTGGACTGAAGCTTTCTTT
size: -; J: TRBJ2-5; D: -; V: TRBV7-2; CDR3: CASSLAGSAETQYF; DNA: TGTGCCAGCAGCTTAGCAGGGTCCGCGGAGACCCAGTACTTC
size: few; J: TRBJ1-5; D: -; V: TRBV6-2/TRBV6-3; CDR3: CASSFGRLISNQPQHF; DNA: TGTGCCAGCAGTTTTGGACGGTTAATCAGCAATCAGCCCCAGCATTTT
size: once; J: TRBJ1-6; D: TRBD1; V: TRBV27; CDR3: CASSLDRGNSPLHF; DNA: TGTGCCAGCAGTCTGGACAGGGGTAATTCACCCCTCCACTTT
size: few; J: TRBJ1-3; D: TRBD1; V: TRBV6-5; CDR3: CASSYSTGSFGNTIYF; DNA: TGTGCCAGCAGTTACTCGACAGGGTCTTTTGGAAACACCATATATTTT
size: -; J: TRBJ1-1; D: TRBD1; V: TRBV18; CDR3: CASSWDRLNTEAFF; DNA: TGTGCCAGCTCATGGGACAGACTGAACACTGAAGCTTTCTTT
size: once; J: TRBJ1-3; D: -; V: TRBV19; CDR3: CASTMTGDSGNTIYF; DNA: TGTGCCAGTACTATGACCGGGGACTCTGGAAACACCATATATTTT
size: once; J: TRBJ2-3; D: -; V: TRBV6-6; CDR3: CASSTPGGRTDTQYF; DNA: TGTGCCAGCAGTACTCCCGGGGGGCGGACAGATACGCAGTATTTT
size: -; J: TRBJ1-2; D: -; V: TRBV19; CDR3: CASRPHRTGNYGYTF; DNA: TGTGCCAGTAGGCCCCACCGGACGGGAAACTATGGCTACACCTTC
size: -; J: TRBJ1-4; D: TRBD1; V: TRBV19; CDR3: CASSGTATNEKLFF; DNA: TGTGCCAGTAGTGGGACAGCAACTAATGAAAAACTGTTTTTT
size: -; J: TRBJ1-4; D: -; V: TRBV14; CDR3: CASGEGSREKLFF; DNA: TGTGCCAGCGGCGAGGGGTCGAGGGAAAAACTGTTTTTT
size: -; J: TRBJ2-5; D: -; V: TRBV29-1; CDR3: CSVGQLGSQYF; DNA: TGCAGCGTTGGTCAACTCGGGTCCCAGTACTTC
size: -; J: TRBJ2-1; D: TRBD1; V: TRBV12-3/TRBV12-4; CDR3: CASSQDRVNEQFF; DNA: TGTGCCAGCAGCCAGGACAGGGTCAATGAGCAGTTCTTC
size: -; J: TRBJ2-7; D: -; V: TRBV11-2; CDR3: CASRDLMGGEQYF; DNA: TGTGCCAGCAGAGACCTAATGGGGGGCGAGCAGTACTTC
size: once; J: TRBJ2-3; D: -; V: TRBV6-1; CDR3: CASSEWSGPDTQYF; DNA: TGTGCCAGCAGTGAGTGGTCAGGGCCAGATACGCAGTATTTT
size: -; J: TRBJ1-2; D: -; V: TRBV7-9; CDR3: CASSLLNYGYTF; DNA: TGTGCCAGCAGCTTGCTTAACTATGGCTACACCTTC
size: -; J: TRBJ1-2; D: TRBD1; V: TRBV23-1; CDR3: CASSSGGGNYGYTF; DNA: TGCGCCAGCAGTTCAGGGGGAGGAAACTATGGCTACACCTTC
size: -; J: TRBJ2-7; D: -; V: TRBV2; CDR3: CASVREWFYEQYF; DNA: TGTGCCAGCGTTCGGGAGTGGTTCTACGAGCAGTACTTC
size: -; J: TRBJ2-7; D: -; V: TRBV19; CDR3: CASSMGASSYEQYF; DNA: TGTGCCAGTAGTATGGGGGCTTCCTCCTACGAGCAGTACTTC
size: -; J: TRBJ1-1; D: -; V: TRBV24-1; CDR3: CATRGRGNTEAFF; DNA: TGTGCCACCAGGGGGAGAGGGAACACTGAAGCTTTCTTT